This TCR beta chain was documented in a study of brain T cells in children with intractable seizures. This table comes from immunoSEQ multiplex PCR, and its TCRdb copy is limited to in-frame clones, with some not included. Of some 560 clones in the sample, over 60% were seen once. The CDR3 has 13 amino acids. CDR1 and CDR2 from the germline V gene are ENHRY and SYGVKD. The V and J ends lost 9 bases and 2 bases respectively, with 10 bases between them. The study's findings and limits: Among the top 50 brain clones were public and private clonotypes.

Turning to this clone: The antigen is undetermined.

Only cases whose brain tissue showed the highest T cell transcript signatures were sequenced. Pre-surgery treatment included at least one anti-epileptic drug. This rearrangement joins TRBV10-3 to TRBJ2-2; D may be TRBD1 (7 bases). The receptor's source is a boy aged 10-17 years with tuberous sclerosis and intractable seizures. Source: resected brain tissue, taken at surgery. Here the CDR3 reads CAMRDSNTGELFF. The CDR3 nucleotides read TGTGCCATGCGGGACAGTAACACCGGGGAGCTGTTTTTT.